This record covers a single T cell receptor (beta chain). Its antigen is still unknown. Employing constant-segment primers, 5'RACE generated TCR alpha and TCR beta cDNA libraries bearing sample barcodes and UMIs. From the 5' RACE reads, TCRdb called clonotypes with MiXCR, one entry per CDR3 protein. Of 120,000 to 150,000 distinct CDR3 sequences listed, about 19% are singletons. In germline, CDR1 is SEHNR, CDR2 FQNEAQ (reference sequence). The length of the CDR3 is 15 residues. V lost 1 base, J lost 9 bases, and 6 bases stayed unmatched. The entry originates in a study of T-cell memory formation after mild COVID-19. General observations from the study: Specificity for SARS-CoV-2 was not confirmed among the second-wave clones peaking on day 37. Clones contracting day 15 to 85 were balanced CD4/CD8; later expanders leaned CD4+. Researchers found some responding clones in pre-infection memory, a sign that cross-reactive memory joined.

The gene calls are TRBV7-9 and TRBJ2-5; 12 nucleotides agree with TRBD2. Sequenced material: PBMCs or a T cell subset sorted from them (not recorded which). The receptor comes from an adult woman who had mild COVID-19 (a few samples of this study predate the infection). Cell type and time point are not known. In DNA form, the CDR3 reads TGTGCCAGCAGCTTAGGCGGACTAGCGGGGAATCCCCAGTACTTC. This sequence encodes CASSLGGLAGNPQYF.